This TCR beta chain appears in the sequencing data of a study of blood T cells in healthy people across ages. This clonotype was seen more than once but under ten times. The CDR3 consists of 15 residues. Losses at the gene ends were 3 bases for V and 7 bases for J; bases not matched to a gene: 8. Germline CDR1 is SGHTA and CDR2 is FQGNSA. Peripheral blood samples of around 9.3 milliliters were drawn from each donor. Total RNA, at least 6 micrograms per sample, was extracted from PBMCs. Sample-barcoded 5' priming and a J-beta primer mix drove a second PCR of roughly 7 to 11 cycles. The authors tagged each cDNA molecule using a template-switch adaptor with 12 random nucleotides. TCRdb analysed the 5' RACE reads with MiXCR anew, one entry per CDR3 protein. In the table there are approximately 600,000 distinct CDR3 sequences, roughly 50% of which are singletons.

V gene TRBV7-2 combines with J gene TRBJ2-1; the match to TRBD2 covers 8 bases. Sequenced: blood. The TCR originated in a man aged 55 to 70 in good health. DNA of the CDR3: TGTGCCAGCAGCTTCGCGGGGGGCAATCGGAATGAGCAGTTCTTC. Translating it yields CASSFAGGNRNEQFF. Filled out from reference TRBV7-2 and TRBJ2-1, the complete variable domain reads GAGVSQSPSNKVTEKGKDVELRCDPISGHTALYWYRQSLGQGLEFLIYFQGNSAPDKSGLPSDRFSAERTGGSVSTLTIQRTQQEDSAVYLCASSFAGGNRNEQFFGPGTRLTVL.